This T cell receptor beta chain was recorded in a study of cytomegalovirus exposure and HLA in healthy donors. Study results and limitations: The analysis excluded some indistinguishable V segments, including TRBV6-2 and TRBV6-3. In a later analysis, a genetic analysis reported fewer productive-TCR N-insertions in an Asian-associated ancestry cluster than the cohort average.

PCR was performed using 60 Vbeta and 13 Jbeta primers. Assay used: immunoSEQ multiplex PCR; TCRdb lists only in-frame clones, some missing. This table holds around 160,000 clones, 75% to 80% found once. As concerns this clone: The antigen is unknown.

CDR3 size: 16 residues. The J gene is TRBJ2-4, the V gene TRBV21-1; the listed D gene, TRBD2, was not tested against the DNA. TRBV21-1 is a pseudogene segment. Material: PBMCs. The receptor was isolated from a middle-aged man in good health and CMV-seropositive. CDR3 region: CASRRGRRETKNIQYF. In DNA form, the CDR3 reads TGTGCCAGCAGGCGCGGAAGAAGGGAGACCAAAAACATTCAGTACTTC.